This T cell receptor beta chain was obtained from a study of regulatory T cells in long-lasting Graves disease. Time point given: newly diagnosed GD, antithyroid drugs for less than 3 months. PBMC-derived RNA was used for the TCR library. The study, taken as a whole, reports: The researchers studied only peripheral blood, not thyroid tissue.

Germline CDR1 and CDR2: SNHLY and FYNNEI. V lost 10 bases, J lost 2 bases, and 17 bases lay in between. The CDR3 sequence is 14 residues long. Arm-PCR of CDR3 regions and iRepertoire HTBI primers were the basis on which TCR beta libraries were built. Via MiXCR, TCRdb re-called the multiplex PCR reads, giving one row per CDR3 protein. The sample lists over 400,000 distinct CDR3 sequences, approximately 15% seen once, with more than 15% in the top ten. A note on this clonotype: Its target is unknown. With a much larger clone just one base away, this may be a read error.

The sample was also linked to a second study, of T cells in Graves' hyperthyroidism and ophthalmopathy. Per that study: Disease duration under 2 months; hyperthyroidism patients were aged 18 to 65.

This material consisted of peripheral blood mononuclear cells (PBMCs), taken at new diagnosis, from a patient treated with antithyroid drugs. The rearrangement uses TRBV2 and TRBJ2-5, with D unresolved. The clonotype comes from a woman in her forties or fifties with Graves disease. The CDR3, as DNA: TGTGCCACCGCCCGCCCCACCACTCAAGAGACCCAGTACTTC. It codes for CATARPTTQETQYF.